Listed below are T cell receptor beta chains from one sample, sequenced in a study of blood T cell repertoires in COVID-19. This table comes from immunoSEQ multiplex PCR, and its TCRdb copy is limited to in-frame clones, with some not included. The table shows 50,000 to 55,000 clones, with 85% to 90% occurring only once. The source material was peripheral blood. Source of these receptors: a man between 60 and 75 years old with active COVID-19. Each CDR3 is given with its conserved first and last residue. D genes are given only for firm matches. Expanded clones are given a class, and other clones once, few, many or no size at all.

J: TRBJ2-6
length: 22
V: TRBV4-3
size: few
D: -
DNA: TGCGCCAGCAGCCCCTCCTGGTATGCGCAGTGGAATTCGGGCTCTGGGGCCAACGTCCTGACTTTC
CDR3: CASSPSWYAQWNSGSGANVLTF

J: TRBJ2-7
length: 14
V: TRBV27
size: -
D: TRBD1
DNA: TGTGCCAGCAGTTCTAGACAGGGGGCGCTTGAGCAGTACTTC
CDR3: CASSSRQGALEQYF

J: TRBJ2-3
length: 11
V: TRBV5-6
size: -
D: -
DNA: TGTGCCAGCAGCACTGGAGATACGCAGTATTTT
CDR3: CASSTGDTQYF

J: TRBJ2-7
length: 15
V: TRBV15
size: -
D: TRBD1
DNA: TGTGCCACCAGCAGGGACCGACAGGGGGGTGACGAGCAGTACTTC
CDR3: CATSRDRQGGDEQYF

J: TRBJ1-3
length: 16
V: TRBV4-3
size: -
D: TRBD1
DNA: TGCGCCAGCAGCCAGGGACAGCCCGACTCTGGAAACACCATATATTTT
CDR3: CASSQGQPDSGNTIYF

J: TRBJ2-5
length: 13
V: TRBV6-1
size: -
D: -
DNA: TGTGCCAGCAGTGAAACAATAAAAGAGACCCAGTACTTC
CDR3: CASSETIKETQYF

J: TRBJ2-7
length: 15
V: TRBV4-3
size: -
D: TRBD2
DNA: TGCGCCAGCAGCCAAAAAAGAGCGGGAGCTGCCGAGCAGTACTTC
CDR3: CASSQKRAGAAEQYF

J: TRBJ2-7
length: 12
V: TRBV29-1
size: -
D: -
DNA: TGCAGCGTTGGGCTAGCTCAAGGCGAGCAGTACTTC
CDR3: CSVGLAQGEQYF

J: TRBJ2-7
length: 15
V: TRBV7-2
size: -
D: -
DNA: TGTGCCAGCAGCTTAGGGGGGACTCAGTCCTACGAGCAGTACTTC
CDR3: CASSLGGTQSYEQYF

J: TRBJ1-3
length: 15
V: TRBV28
size: -
D: -
DNA: TGTGCCAGCAGTCCACCCCCGGGTAATGGAAACACCATATATTTT
CDR3: CASSPPPGNGNTIYF

J: TRBJ2-7
length: 14
V: TRBV5-1
size: -
D: TRBD2
DNA: TGCGCCAGCGCCGAGACTAGCGGGAGCTACGAGCAGTACTTC
CDR3: CASAETSGSYEQYF

J: TRBJ2-1
length: 16
V: TRBV5-1
size: -
D: TRBD2
DNA: TGCGCCAGCAGCTTGGTTGTTAGCGGGACCAACAATGAGCAGTTCTTC
CDR3: CASSLVVSGTNNEQFF

J: TRBJ1-1
length: 13
V: TRBV18
size: -
D: -
DNA: TGTGCCAGCTCACCTACAATGAACACTGAAGCTTTCTTT
CDR3: CASSPTMNTEAFF

J: TRBJ2-1
length: 15
V: TRBV5-1
size: -
D: TRBD1
DNA: TGCGCCAGCAGCTTGGCGGGACAGGGGAGGGATGAGCAGTTCTTC
CDR3: CASSLAGQGRDEQFF

J: TRBJ2-5
length: 13
V: TRBV30
size: -
D: -
DNA: TGTGCCTGGAGTGGGGGACTGCAAGAGACCCAGTACTTC
CDR3: CAWSGGLQETQYF

J: TRBJ2-2
length: 14
V: TRBV5-1
size: -
D: TRBD1
DNA: TGCGCCAGCACGGGACAGGGTGGCACCGGGGAGCTGTTTTTT
CDR3: CASTGQGGTGELFF

J: TRBJ1-6
length: 15
V: TRBV5-5
size: -
D: -
DNA: TGTGCCAGCAGCCGAGATGGGAGTGGGGATTCACCCCTCCACTTT
CDR3: CASSRDGSGDSPLHF

J: TRBJ2-7
length: 16
V: TRBV28
size: -
D: TRBD2
DNA: TGTGCCAGCAGGGGGGTTGGGACTAGCGGGAGGCGCGAGCAGTACTTC
CDR3: CASRGVGTSGRREQYF

J: TRBJ1-2
length: 16
V: TRBV7-9
size: few
D: -
DNA: TGTGCCAGCAGCTTAGAATCCTCTAAAGCTAACTATGGCTACACCTTC
CDR3: CASSLESSKANYGYTF

J: TRBJ2-2
length: 13
V: TRBV10-3
size: -
D: TRBD1
DNA: TGTGCCATCAGTGAGGGGACAGGGAGGGAGCTGTTTTTT
CDR3: CAISEGTGRELFF

J: TRBJ2-7
length: 13
V: TRBV27
size: -
D: -
DNA: TGTGCCAGCGTTGACCGGGACTGCGACGAGCAGTACTTC
CDR3: CASVDRDCDEQYF

J: TRBJ1-1
length: 14
V: TRBV27
size: -
D: TRBD1
DNA: TGTGCCAGCGGCAGGGCAGGGGGGCGAACTGAAGCTTTCTTT
CDR3: CASGRAGGRTEAFF

J: TRBJ1-2
length: 13
V: TRBV12-5
size: -
D: -
DNA: TGTGCTAGTGGTTTGGGGGGGCGCTATGGCTACACCTTC
CDR3: CASGLGGRYGYTF

J: TRBJ2-7
length: 15
V: TRBV28
size: -
D: TRBD2
DNA: TGTGCCAGCAGCGACCCCGGGGGGGGCTCCTACGAGCAGTACTTC
CDR3: CASSDPGGGSYEQYF

J: TRBJ1-5
length: 13
V: TRBV30
size: -
D: -
DNA: TGTGCCTGGCAAGGACTGAACAATCAGCCCCAGCATTTT
CDR3: CAWQGLNNQPQHF

J: TRBJ1-1
length: 16
V: TRBV11-2
size: -
D: TRBD1
DNA: TGTGCCAGCAGCTTAGATCGGGGCAGGGGGCCCACTGAAGCTTTCTTT
CDR3: CASSLDRGRGPTEAFF

J: TRBJ1-2
length: 12
V: TRBV2
size: -
D: -
DNA: TGTGCCAGCAGTGGGACACTCTATGGCTACACCTTC
CDR3: CASSGTLYGYTF

J: TRBJ1-2
length: 13
V: TRBV29-1
size: -
D: TRBD1
DNA: TGCAGCGCCCAGGGACAGGGGTTTCATGGCTACACCTTC
CDR3: CSAQGQGFHGYTF